These 21 T cell receptor beta chains share one sample of origin, sequenced in a study of cytomegalovirus exposure and HLA in healthy donors. PCR primers comprised 60 Vbeta and 13 Jbeta primers. The table came from immunoSEQ multiplex PCR; TCRdb's copy has only in-frame clones and leaves some out. The sample records about 110,000 clones, around 82% being singletons. The specimen was PBMCs. Every receptor here comes from a woman between 25 and 40 years old in good health and CMV-seropositive.

The gene calls are TRBV2 and TRBJ1-5; D not resolved. CDR1 is SNHLY and CDR2 is FYNNEI in the germline V gene. The CDR3 totals 15 residues. V was shortened by 3 bases and J by 0 bases, with 9 bases between the two germline ends. In DNA, the CDR3 is TGTGCCAGCAGTGAGGGAGGGAATAGCAATCAGCCCCAGCATTTT. It codes for CASSEGGNSNQPQHF.

This clone has only one observation. The chain is built from TRBV5-1 and TRBJ2-1, with 9 bases fitting TRBD2. This CDR3 region has 15 residues. The germline V gene has CDR1 SGHRS and CDR2 YFSETQ. The V gene end was trimmed by 4 bases and the J gene end by 7 bases; junction bases not matched to a gene: 9. As DNA, the CDR3 is TGCGCCAGCAGCGGGGGACTAGCCAGGGGGAATGAGCAGTTCTTC. Residues: CASSGGLARGNEQFF.

The chain is built from TRBV21-1 and TRBJ2-3; the table assigns TRBD2, which was not confirmed against the DNA. TRBV21-1 is marked as a pseudogene. The CDR3 has 18 amino acids. CDR3 region: CASSPYLAGEHVTDTQYF. CDR3 in DNA: TGTGCCAGCAGCCCCTACCTCGCGGGGGAACACGTCACAGATACGCAGTATTTT.

The sample holds a few counts of this clone. The genes are TRBV9 and TRBJ2-5, with TRBD1 as a possible D gene (6 bases). TRBJ2-7 matches the DNA end more closely, so the J call is doubtful. The length of the CDR3 is 14 residues. CDR1 and CDR2 from the germline V gene are SGDLS and YYNGEE. The CDR3 DNA sequence: TGTGCCAGCAGCGCCCGACAGGCCACCTACGAGCAGTACTTC. This codes for CASSARQATYEQYF.

Worth noting for this clone: At one boundary the junction diverges from the germline segment, which might be a read error. This chain uses TRBV7-8 with TRBJ2-1; 8 nucleotides align to TRBD2. Germline CDR1 SGHVS, CDR2 FQNEAQ. This CDR3 region has 16 residues. The CDR3 DNA reads TGTGCCAGCAGCTTAGTAGTAGCGGGAATATACAATGAGCGGTTCTTC. As protein: CASSLVVAGIYNERFF.

This chain links TRBV7-9 with TRBJ2-7; 13 bases map to TRBD2. The V segment lost 5 bases and the J segment 2 bases; nucleotides outside the gene matches: 3. Germline V gives CDR1 SEHNR, CDR2 FQNEAQ (reference sequence). This CDR3 region has 15 residues. CDR3 residues: CASSGTSGRAYEQYF. DNA for the CDR3: TGTGCCAGCAGCGGTACTAGCGGGAGGGCCTACGAGCAGTACTTC.

The chain joins TRBV30 to TRBJ1-2; maybe TRBD1 (6 bases). The germline CDR1 and CDR2 sequences are GTSNPN and SVGIG (reference sequence). V was shortened by 5 bases and J by 2 bases, with 9 bases between the two germline ends. This CDR3 spans 12 amino acids. This chain's CDR3 is CAWGQTNYGYTF. Here the CDR3 DNA reads TGTGCCTGGGGACAGACAAACTATGGCTACACCTTC.

V and J are TRBV11-2 and TRBJ2-7, with D perhaps TRBD2 (6 bases). The length of the CDR3 is 17 residues. Germline loops: CDR1 SGHAT, CDR2 FQNNGV. Trimming pared 1 base from V and 2 bases from J, leaving 18 bases between. The chain's CDR3 is CASSLATRGIRAYEQYF. CDR3 DNA sequence: TGTGCCAGCAGCTTAGCAACTCGGGGGATCCGGGCCTACGAGCAGTACTTC.

The chain joins TRBV30 to TRBJ2-7; D gene unclear. There are 12 residues in the CDR3. Germline values: CDR1 GTSNPN, CDR2 SVGIG (reference sequence). Trimming took 0 bases from V and 3 from J, leaving 6 bases between them. The CDR3 spells CAWSVRNYEQYF. CDR3 DNA: TGTGCCTGGAGTGTGAGAAACTACGAGCAGTACTTC.

The V gene is TRBV12-5, the J gene TRBJ1-1; D is undetermined. Germline loops: CDR1 LGHNT, CDR2 FRNRAP. V was clipped by 1 base and J by 0 bases, with 9 bases between them. There are 15 residues in the CDR3. The CDR3 loop is CASGLELSLNTEAFF. CDR3 nucleotides: TGTGCTAGTGGTTTGGAACTTAGCCTGAACACTGAAGCTTTCTTT.

The CDR3 DNA reads as TGTGCCAGCAGCCTATCACAGGGAACGGGGGGCTACACCTTC. It encodes CASSLSQGTGGYTF. V gene TRBV11-2 combines with J gene TRBJ1-2, with a possible D match to TRBD1 (6 bases). The germline V and J ends were trimmed by 5 bases and 8 bases, with 18 bases remaining between them. The CDR3 is made up of 14 amino acids. Per the germline V gene, CDR1 is SGHAT and CDR2 is FQNNGV.

The J gene is TRBJ2-1, the V gene TRBV29-1, with 9 bases lining up with TRBD2. Looked up from germline, CDR1 is SQVTM and CDR2 is ANQGSEA. The J segment lost 7 bases and the V segment lost 5 bases, leaving 9 bases of the junction unmatched. The CDR3 length is 14 residues. The CDR3 DNA reads as TGCAGCGTTCGGAGCGGGGGGCCTTTAAATGAGCAGTTCTTC. Its protein product is CSVRSGGPLNEQFF.

The CDR3 region is CASSLTGSYNSPLHF. CDR3 coding DNA: TGTGCCAGCAGCCTTACGGGCTCCTATAATTCACCCCTCCACTTT. V and J are TRBV7-3 and TRBJ1-6; no firm D call. The CDR3 consists of 15 residues. Germline-derived CDR1 and CDR2 are SGHTA and FQGTGA. Trimming removed 5 bases at V and 0 bases at J, with 8 bases between.

This chain joins TRBV5-6 and TRBJ1-2, with a possible D match to TRBD1 (6 bases). The CDR3 is 12 residues long. Trimming cost V 4 bases and J 8 bases, with 12 bases left between them. Germline V gene sequence: CDR1 SGHDT, CDR2 YYEEEE. The CDR3 coding sequence is TGTGCCAGCAGCCCCCCGCAGGGGGGCTACACCTTC. Translation: CASSPPQGGYTF.

CDR3 bases: TGTGCCAGCAGTGGGGTAGCGGGGGGCTTGAATGAGCAGTTCTTC. It yields the protein CASSGVAGGLNEQFF. This chain connects TRBV2 to TRBJ2-1; 10 positions agree with TRBD2. The V and J ends lost 4 bases and 7 bases, in that order; junction bases with no gene match: 7. The germline V gene encodes CDR1 SNHLY and CDR2 FYNNEI. This CDR3 region has 15 residues. The whole variable domain, filled in from reference TRBV2 and TRBJ2-1, reads EPEVTQTPSHQVTQMGQEVILRCVPISNHLYFYWYRQILGQKVEFLVSFYNNEISEKSEIFDDQFSVERPDGSNFTLKIRSTKLEDSAMYFCASSGVAGGLNEQFFGPGTRLTVL.

This clone was seen just once. The CDR3: CASSKGRLAGEAFF. The CDR3 region has the DNA TGTGCCAGCAGCAAAGGGCGGTTGGCGGGTGAAGCTTTCTTT. V and J are TRBV14 and TRBJ1-1; D gene ambiguous. Germline-derived CDR1 and CDR2 are SGHDN and FVKESK. The V and J ends lost 5 bases and 7 bases respectively, with 17 bases between them. The CDR3 is 14 residues long.

This clone was detected once. The chain carries TRBV5-1 and TRBJ2-3; tentatively, D is TRBD1 (6 bases). Trimming shortened V by 3 bases and J by 7 bases, and 9 bases separated the two germline ends. The CDR3 length is 12 residues. Germline values: CDR1 SGHRS, CDR2 YFSETQ. The CDR3 reads CASSSTGNTQYF. The CDR3 DNA reads as TGCGCCAGCAGCTCTACAGGGAATACGCAGTATTTT.

V is TRBV19 and J is TRBJ1-3; 8 bases fit TRBD1. Germline loops: CDR1 LNHDA, CDR2 SQIVND (reference sequence). The CDR3 totals 14 residues. V gave up 8 bases and J gave up 3 bases; unmatched junction bases: 6. The CDR3 here is CASSNTGGGNTIYF. Here the CDR3 DNA reads TGTGCCAGTTCTAATACAGGGGGTGGAAACACCATATATTTT.

The V call is TRBV30, the J call TRBJ2-7, with TRBD2 matching 9 bases. CDR3 length: 15 residues. Germline values: CDR1 GTSNPN, CDR2 SVGIG (reference sequence). J gave up 1 base and V 2 bases, and 6 bases lay outside the gene matches. In nucleotides, the CDR3 is TGTGCCTGGAGTTATAGCGGGGGTTGGTCCTACGAGCAGTACTTC. As protein: CAWSYSGGWSYEQYF.

Worth noting for this clone: One end of the junction varies from germline; a read error may be responsible. The chain combines TRBV7-6 with TRBJ1-1; weak D call: TRBD1 (5 bases). The CDR3 covers 13 residues. CDR1 and CDR2 (germline): SGHVS, FNYEAQ. The CDR3 spells CASSGNRNTEAFF. CDR3 nucleotides: TGTGCCAGCAGCGGGAACAGGAACACTGAGGCTTTCTTT.

Turning to this clone: This sample also contains other DNA sequences that code for the same CDR3. V gene TRBV2 combines with J gene TRBJ1-2; the D is unclear. Germline V gene sequence: CDR1 SNHLY, CDR2 FYNNEI. V was trimmed by 3 bases and J by 5 bases, leaving 4 bases between them. There are 11 residues in the CDR3. The CDR3 coding sequence is TGTGCCAGCAGTGACGGGTATGGCTACACCTTC. It is translated as CASSDGYGYTF.